A single sample gave rise to the 23 T cell receptor beta chains below, sequenced in a study of T cell repertoires in cytomegalovirus infection. TCRdb reprocessed the reads with MiXCR, giving one entry per CDR3 protein. The sample has about 680,000 distinct CDR3 sequences, 24% seen once. The sequencing input was CD8+ T cells from PBMCs. The receptor set was obtained from a human donor in good health (CMV status not recorded). Some clones in this sample may be carry-over from other donors' samples.

V is TRBV5-6 and J is TRBJ1-2; D uncertain. The CDR3 has 13 amino acids. Germline loops: CDR1 SGHDT, CDR2 YYEEEE. V lost 5 bases and J lost 3, with 11 bases in between. Here the CDR3 reads CASRLRTDYGYTF. CDR3 bases: TGTGCCAGCAGGCTCCGGACTGACTATGGCTACACCTTC.

This clonotype was observed many times. V and J are TRBV7-2 and TRBJ1-1, with 7 bases aligning to TRBD1. In germline, CDR1 is SGHTA, CDR2 FQGNSA. Trimming removed 5 bases from V and 5 bases from J; junction bases left unmatched: 11. The CDR3 sequence is 15 residues long. The CDR3 here is CASSKRQGGLTEAFF. As DNA, the CDR3 is TGTGCCAGCAGCAAAAGACAGGGAGGGTTGACTGAAGCTTTCTTT.

Of note for this clonotype: With a much larger clone just one base away, this may be a read error. The conserved closing phenylalanine or tryptophan is absent in this CDR3, likely reflecting a read error. The V gene is TRBV6-2 or TRBV6-3, the J gene TRBJ1-1, with no clear D. Germline V gene sequence: CDR1 MNHEY, CDR2 SVGEGT. CDR3 size: 10 residues. V was cut by 8 bases and J by 8 bases, with 9 bases left in between. The CDR3 DNA follows: TGTGCCAGCGGGGTCGGGGAAGCTTTCTTA. As protein: CASGVGEAFL.

The CDR3, as DNA: TGCAGTGCTAGAGATTCAGGCAGACCCAACACCGGGGAGCTGTTTTTT. As protein: CSARDSGRPNTGELFF. The J gene is TRBJ2-2, the V gene TRBV20-1; D unresolved. This CDR3 has 16 residues. CDR1 and CDR2 (germline): DFQATT, SNEGSKA (reference sequence). V lost 0 bases to trimming and J lost 2 bases, with 13 bases between them.

This clonotype was detected ten times or more. The gene calls are TRBV4-1 and TRBJ1-1, with a tentative D call TRBD1 (5 bases). The CDR3 totals 15 residues. CDR1 and CDR2 (germline): MGHRA, YSYEKL. V lost 3 bases, J lost 5 bases, and 16 bases lay in between. CDR3 bases: TGCGCCAGCAGCCAGGACACTCTCCTCTTGACTGAAGCTTTCTTT. It encodes CASSQDTLLLTEAFF.

This rearrangement joins TRBV6-5 to TRBJ2-7, with D possibly called TRBD1 or TRBD2 (5 bases each). Trimming took off 0 bases at V and 2 bases at J, with 8 bases between the two ends. This CDR3 contains 14 residues. Germline V gene sequence: CDR1 MNHEY, CDR2 SVGAGI. The chain's CDR3 is CASSYSGDAYEQYV. The CDR3 nucleotides read TGTGCCAGCAGTTACTCGGGGGACGCCTACGAGCAGTACGTC.

The chain has TRBV6-5 and TRBJ1-2, with a weak D call TRBD1 (5 bases). Germline V gene data show CDR1 as MNHEY and CDR2 as SVGAGI. V gave up 10 bases and J gave up 6 bases, with 12 bases separating them. This CDR3 is 11 amino acids long. This chain's CDR3 is CATHRGDGYTF. The CDR3 DNA follows: TGTGCCACTCACCGAGGGGATGGCTACACCTTC.

In this sample, this clonotype turned up a few times. The chain combines TRBV20-1 with TRBJ1-4; D gene ambiguous. The CDR3 loop spans 14 amino acids. V was pared by 1 base and J by 8 bases, with 14 bases between. The germline V gene has CDR1 DFQATT and CDR2 SNEGSKA (reference sequence). Here the CDR3 DNA reads TGCAGTGCTAGAGCGGAGAATACGTGGGAAAAACTGTTTTTT. This translates into CSARAENTWEKLFF.

This clonotype was recorded a few times. J is TRBJ2-4 and V is TRBV6-4; tentative D call: TRBD2 (6 bases). V lost 0 bases to trimming and J lost 7 bases, with 7 bases between them. The CDR3 spans 13 residues. The germline CDR1 and CDR2 sequences are MRHNA and SNTAGT. The CDR3 DNA follows: TGTGCCAGCAGTGACTCCGGGGGTAACATTCAGTACTTC. It is translated as CASSDSGGNIQYF.

The V and J genes are TRBV6-6 and TRBJ2-2, with D hard to call. V was cut by 7 bases and J by 3 bases, with 9 bases left in between. The germline V gene has CDR1 MNHNY and CDR2 SVGAGI (reference sequence). This CDR3 comprises 13 residues. This chain's CDR3 is CASTKHYTGELFF. The CDR3 nucleotides are TGTGCCAGCACCAAACATTACACCGGGGAGCTGTTTTTT.

This clonotype was seen a few times. The V call is TRBV6-5, the J call TRBJ2-1; D is uncertain. This CDR3 is built from 12 residues. Germline V gene sequence: CDR1 MNHEY, CDR2 SVGAGI. Trimming took off 4 bases at V and 6 bases at J, with 7 bases between the two ends. The DNA of the CDR3 is TGTGCCAGCAGTTCAGTGGGCAATGAGCAGTTCTTC. As protein: CASSSVGNEQFF.

A remark on this clonotype: One end of the junction varies from germline; a read error may be responsible. In DNA form, the CDR3 reads TGTGTCAGCAGTGATGGCAGCCACAATCAGCCCCAGCATTTT. Its translation is CVSSDGSHNQPQHF. The chain joins TRBV2 to TRBJ1-5; D is ambiguous. Germline lookup yields CDR1 SNHLY and CDR2 FYNNEI. This CDR3 spans 14 amino acids.

This clonotype came up a few times. The CDR3 protein is CASSSVAKFYGYTF. The CDR3 bases are TGCGCCAGCAGTAGCGTCGCAAAGTTCTATGGCTACACCTTC. The V gene is TRBV4-1, the J gene TRBJ1-2; D is undetermined. Germline V gives CDR1 MGHRA, CDR2 YSYEKL. The CDR3 is 14 residues long. With 6 bases removed from V and 4 bases from J, the gap between germline ends came to 15 bases.

At least ten counts were recorded for this clonotype. The V gene is TRBV28, the J gene TRBJ1-1; D uncertain. The V gene's germline CDR1 is MDHEN and CDR2 SYDVKM. This CDR3 spans 13 amino acids. The V end was cut by 6 bases, the J end by 1 base, with 9 bases between. CDR3 sequence reads: CASSLGPNTEAFF. CDR3 nucleotide sequence: TGTGCCAGCAGCTTAGGGCCGAACACTGAAGCTTTCTTT. Drawing the rest from reference TRBV28 and TRBJ1-1, the complete variable domain is DVKVTQSSRYLVKRTGEKVFLECVQDMDHENMFWYRQDPGLGLRLIYFSYDVKMKEKGDIPEGYSVSREKKERFSLILESASTNQTSMYLCASSLGPNTEAFFGQGTRLTVV.

At least ten counts were recorded for this clonotype. The chain carries TRBV5-5 and TRBJ2-3, with 13 bases fitting TRBD2. The CDR3 totals 19 residues. V dropped 4 bases and J dropped 3; count of bases not matched to a gene: 14. Germline V lookup: CDR1 SGHKS, CDR2 YYEKEE (reference sequence). The CDR3 nucleotides are TGTGCCAGCAGCAGCCCTGGGACTAGCGGGGCCAGAAGTACAGATACGCAGTATTTT. Translating it yields CASSSPGTSGARSTDTQYF.

This clonotype was observed once. An end of the junction differs from the germline gene, which may be a read error. This chain joins TRBV4-1 and TRBJ1-2; maybe TRBD1 (6 bases). Germline CDR1 is MGHRA and CDR2 is YSYEKL. The CDR3 loop spans 15 amino acids. As DNA, the CDR3 is TGTGCCAGCAGCCAAGAGCCCAGGGGTGATGGCGGCTACACCTTC. Translated, it gives CASSQEPRGDGGYTF.

This clonotype was observed many times. This sequence joins TRBV6-2 or TRBV6-3 and TRBJ2-5; TRBD1 or TRBD2 may be the D gene (6 bases each). The length of the CDR3 is 13 residues. Between the trimmed V and J ends, which lost 9 bases and 2 bases, there was a span of 13 bases. CDR1 is MNHEY, CDR2 SVGEGT, per germline. CDR3 protein: CASFGGGQETQYF. In nucleotides, the CDR3 is TGTGCCAGTTTCGGAGGGGGGCAAGAGACCCAGTACTTC.

The chain carries TRBV10-2 and TRBJ1-5, with D uncertain. Germline V gives CDR1 WSHSY, CDR2 SAAADI. With 5 bases removed from V and 7 bases from J, the gap between germline ends came to 12 bases. This CDR3 has 13 residues. This CDR3 reads CASSSQVGQPQHF. The CDR3 nucleotides are TGCGCCAGCAGTTCGCAGGTCGGGCAGCCCCAGCATTTT.

The chain is built from TRBV7-2 and TRBJ2-7, with D perhaps matching TRBD1 or TRBD2 (6 bases each). CDR3 length: 14 residues. Germline values: CDR1 SGHTA, CDR2 FQGNSA. V was trimmed by 1 base and J by 9 bases, leaving 16 bases between them. CDR3 DNA: TGTGCCAGCAGCTTAGAAGGGGGGCGTGACAGGCAGTACGTC. Translated: CASSLEGGRDRQYV.

As regards this clonotype: This CDR3 is missing its conserved last phenylalanine or tryptophan, likely due to a read error. J is TRBJ2-7 and V is TRBV19, with a weak D call TRBD1 (6 bases). V lost 5 bases to trimming and J lost 3 bases, with 14 bases between them. Per germline, CDR1 LNHDA and CDR2 SQIVND (reference sequence). The CDR3 is made up of 14 amino acids. The DNA of the CDR3 is TGTGCCAGTAGTTCCCGGGACACCTTCTACGAGCAGTACCTC. Its translation: CASSSRDTFYEQYL.

The chain links TRBV20-1 to TRBJ2-1; 10 bases align to TRBD1. The V gene's germline CDR1 is DFQATT and CDR2 SNEGSKA (reference sequence). V shed 5 bases and J 3 bases; nucleotides not matched to a gene: 10. The CDR3 has 16 amino acids. The DNA of the CDR3 is TGCAGTGCTCACCAACCGGGACAGGGGAACTACAATGAGCAGTTCTTC. Translated: CSAHQPGQGNYNEQFF.

This clonotype occurred many times. This chain uses TRBV12-3 or TRBV12-4 with TRBJ2-1; 7 nucleotides align to TRBD1. J gave up 6 bases and V 3 bases, and 8 bases lay outside the gene matches. The CDR3 extends over 15 amino acids. The CDR3: CASSFWGTEINEQFF. The CDR3 region has the DNA TGTGCCAGCAGTTTCTGGGGGACAGAAATCAATGAGCAGTTCTTC.

Many counts were recorded for this clonotype. This sequence joins TRBV28 and TRBJ1-1; maybe TRBD1 (5 bases). The CDR3 loop spans 14 amino acids. Germline V gene lookup returns CDR1 MDHEN and CDR2 SYDVKM. Trimming pared 6 bases from V and 4 bases from J, leaving 15 bases between. Here the CDR3 DNA reads TGTGCCAGCAGGACCCGGGTGAGGGGCACTGAAGCTTTCTTT. Its protein is CASRTRVRGTEAFF.